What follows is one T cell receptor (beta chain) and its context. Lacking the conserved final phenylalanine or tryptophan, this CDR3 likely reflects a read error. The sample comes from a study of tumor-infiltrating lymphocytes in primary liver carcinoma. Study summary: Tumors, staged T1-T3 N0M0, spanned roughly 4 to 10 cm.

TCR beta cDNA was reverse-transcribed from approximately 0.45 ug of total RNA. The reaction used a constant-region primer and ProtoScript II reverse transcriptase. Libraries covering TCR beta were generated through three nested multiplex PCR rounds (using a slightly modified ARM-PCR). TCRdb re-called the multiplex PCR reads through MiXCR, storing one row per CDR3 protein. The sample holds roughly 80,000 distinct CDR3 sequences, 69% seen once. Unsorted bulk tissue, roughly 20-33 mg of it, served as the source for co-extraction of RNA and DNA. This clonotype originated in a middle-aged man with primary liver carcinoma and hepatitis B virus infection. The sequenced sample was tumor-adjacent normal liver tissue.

CDR3 region: CASSPDRGSNKPQHL. The CDR3 coding sequence is TGTGCCAGCAGCCCGGATAGGGGTAGCAATAAGCCCCAGCATTTG. The gene calls are TRBV11-2 and TRBJ1-5, with a possible D match to TRBD1 (5 bases). The CDR3 is 15 residues long. Germline V gene lookup returns CDR1 SGHAT and CDR2 FQNNGV.